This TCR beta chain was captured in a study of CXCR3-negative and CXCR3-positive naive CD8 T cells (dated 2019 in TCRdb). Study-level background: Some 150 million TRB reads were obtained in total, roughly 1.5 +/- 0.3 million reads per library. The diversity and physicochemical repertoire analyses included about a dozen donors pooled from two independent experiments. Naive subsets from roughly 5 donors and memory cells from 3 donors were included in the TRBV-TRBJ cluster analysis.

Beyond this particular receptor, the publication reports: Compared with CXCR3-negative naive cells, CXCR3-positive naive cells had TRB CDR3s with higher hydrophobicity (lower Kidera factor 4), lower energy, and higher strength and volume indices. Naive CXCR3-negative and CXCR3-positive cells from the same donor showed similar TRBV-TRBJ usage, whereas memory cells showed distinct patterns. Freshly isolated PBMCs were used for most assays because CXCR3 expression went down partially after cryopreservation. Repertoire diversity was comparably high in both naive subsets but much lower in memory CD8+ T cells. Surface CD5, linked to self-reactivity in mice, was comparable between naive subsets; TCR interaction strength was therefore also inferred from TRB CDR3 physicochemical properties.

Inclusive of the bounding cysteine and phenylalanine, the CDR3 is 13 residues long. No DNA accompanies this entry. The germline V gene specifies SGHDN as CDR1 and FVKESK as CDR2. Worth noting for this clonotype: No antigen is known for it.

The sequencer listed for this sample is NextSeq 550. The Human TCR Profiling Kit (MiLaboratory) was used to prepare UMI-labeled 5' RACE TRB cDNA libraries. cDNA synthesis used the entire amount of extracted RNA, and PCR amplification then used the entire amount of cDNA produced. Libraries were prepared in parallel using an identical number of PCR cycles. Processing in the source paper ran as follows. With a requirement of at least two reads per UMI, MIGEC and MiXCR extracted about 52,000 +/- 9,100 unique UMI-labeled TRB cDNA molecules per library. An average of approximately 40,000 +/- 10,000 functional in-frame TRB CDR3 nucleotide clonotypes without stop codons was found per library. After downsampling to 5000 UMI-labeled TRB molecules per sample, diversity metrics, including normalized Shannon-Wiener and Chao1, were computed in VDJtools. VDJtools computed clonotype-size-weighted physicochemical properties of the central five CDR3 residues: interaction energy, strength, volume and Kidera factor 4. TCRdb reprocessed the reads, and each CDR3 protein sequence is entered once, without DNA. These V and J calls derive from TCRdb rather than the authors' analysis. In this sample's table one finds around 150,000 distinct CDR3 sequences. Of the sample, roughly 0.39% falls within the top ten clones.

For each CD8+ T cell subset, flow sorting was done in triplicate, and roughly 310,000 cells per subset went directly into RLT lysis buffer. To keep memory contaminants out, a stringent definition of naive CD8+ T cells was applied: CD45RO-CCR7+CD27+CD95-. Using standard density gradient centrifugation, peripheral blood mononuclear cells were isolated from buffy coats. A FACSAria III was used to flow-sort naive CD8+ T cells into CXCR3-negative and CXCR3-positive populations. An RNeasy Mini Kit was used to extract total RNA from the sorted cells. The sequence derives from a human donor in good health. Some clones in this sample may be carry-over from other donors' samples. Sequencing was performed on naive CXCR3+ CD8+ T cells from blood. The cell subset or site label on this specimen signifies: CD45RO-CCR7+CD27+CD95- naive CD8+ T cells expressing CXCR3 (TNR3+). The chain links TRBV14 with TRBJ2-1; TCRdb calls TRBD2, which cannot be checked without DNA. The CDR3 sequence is CASSRRPYLEQFF.